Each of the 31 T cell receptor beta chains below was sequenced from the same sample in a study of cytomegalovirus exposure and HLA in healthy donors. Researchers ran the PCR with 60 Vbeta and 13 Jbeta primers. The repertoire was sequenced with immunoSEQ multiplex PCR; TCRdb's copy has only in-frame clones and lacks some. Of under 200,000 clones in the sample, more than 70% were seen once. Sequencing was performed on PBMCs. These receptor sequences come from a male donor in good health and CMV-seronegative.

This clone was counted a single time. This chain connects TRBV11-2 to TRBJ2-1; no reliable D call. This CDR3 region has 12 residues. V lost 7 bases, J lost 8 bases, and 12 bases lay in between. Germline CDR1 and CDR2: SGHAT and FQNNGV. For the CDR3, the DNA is TGTGCCAGCACCCCAGGTATCTATGAGCAGTTCTTC. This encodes CASTPGIYEQFF.

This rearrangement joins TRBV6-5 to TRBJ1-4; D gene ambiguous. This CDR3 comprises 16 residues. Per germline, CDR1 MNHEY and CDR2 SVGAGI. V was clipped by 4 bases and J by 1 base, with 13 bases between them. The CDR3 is CASSFDNPITNEKLFF. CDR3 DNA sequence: TGTGCCAGCAGTTTCGACAACCCGATAACTAATGAAAAACTGTTTTTT.

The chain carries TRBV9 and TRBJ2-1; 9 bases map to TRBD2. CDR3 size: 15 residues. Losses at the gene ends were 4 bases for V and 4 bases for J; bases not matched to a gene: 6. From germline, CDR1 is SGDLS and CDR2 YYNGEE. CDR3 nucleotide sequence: TGTGCCAGCAGCCCAGGGACTAGCCGATACAATGAGCAGTTCTTC. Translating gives CASSPGTSRYNEQFF.

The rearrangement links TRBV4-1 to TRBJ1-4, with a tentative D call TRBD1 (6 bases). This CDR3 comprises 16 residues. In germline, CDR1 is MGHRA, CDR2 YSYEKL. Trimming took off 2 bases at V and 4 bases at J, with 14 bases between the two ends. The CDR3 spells CASSQSGQQVNEKLFF. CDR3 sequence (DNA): TGCGCCAGCAGCCAATCCGGACAGCAAGTTAATGAAAAACTGTTTTTT.

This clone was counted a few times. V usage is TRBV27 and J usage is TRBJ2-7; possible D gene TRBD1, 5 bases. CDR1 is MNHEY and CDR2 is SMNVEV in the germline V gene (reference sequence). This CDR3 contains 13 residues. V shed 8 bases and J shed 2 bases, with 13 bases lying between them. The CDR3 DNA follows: TGTGCCAGCTTCAGCAGGGCCCCCTACGAGCAGTACTTC. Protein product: CASFSRAPYEQYF.

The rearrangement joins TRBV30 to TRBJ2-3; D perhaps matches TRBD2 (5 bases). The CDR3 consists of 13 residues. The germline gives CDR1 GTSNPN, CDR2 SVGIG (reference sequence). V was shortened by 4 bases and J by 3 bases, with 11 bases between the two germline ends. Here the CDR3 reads CAWNFDYTDTQYF. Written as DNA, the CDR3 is TGTGCCTGGAATTTCGACTATACAGATACGCAGTATTTT.

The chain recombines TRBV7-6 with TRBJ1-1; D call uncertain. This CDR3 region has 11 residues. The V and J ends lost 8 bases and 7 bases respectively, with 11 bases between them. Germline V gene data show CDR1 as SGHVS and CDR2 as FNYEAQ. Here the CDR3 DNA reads TGTGCCAGCGGACGAGGGAATGAAGCTTTCTTT. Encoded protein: CASGRGNEAFF.

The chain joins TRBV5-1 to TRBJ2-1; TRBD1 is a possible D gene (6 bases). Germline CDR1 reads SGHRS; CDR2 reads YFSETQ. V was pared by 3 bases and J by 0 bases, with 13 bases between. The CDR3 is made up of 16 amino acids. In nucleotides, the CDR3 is TGCGCCAGCAGCTCCGGGACAACGAGCTCCTACAATGAGCAGTTCTTC. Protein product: CASSSGTTSSYNEQFF.

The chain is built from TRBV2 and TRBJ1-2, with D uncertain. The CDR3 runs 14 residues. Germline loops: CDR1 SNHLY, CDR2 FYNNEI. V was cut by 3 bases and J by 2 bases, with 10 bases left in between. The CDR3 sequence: CASSEEHTNYGYTF. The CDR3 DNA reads TGTGCCAGCAGTGAGGAGCACACAAACTATGGCTACACCTTC.

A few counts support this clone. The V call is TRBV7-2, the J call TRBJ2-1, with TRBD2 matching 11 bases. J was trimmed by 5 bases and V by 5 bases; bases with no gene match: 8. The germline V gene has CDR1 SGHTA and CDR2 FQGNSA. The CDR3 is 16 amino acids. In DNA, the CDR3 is TGTGCCAGCAGCCTGCACCCGGGACTAGCGGACAATGAGCAGTTCTTC. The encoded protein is CASSLHPGLADNEQFF. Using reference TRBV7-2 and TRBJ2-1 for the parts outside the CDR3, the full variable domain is GAGVSQSPSNKVTEKGKDVELRCDPISGHTALYWYRQSLGQGLEFLIYFQGNSAPDKSGLPSDRFSAERTGGSVSTLTIQRTQQEDSAVYLCASSLHPGLADNEQFFGPGTRLTVL.

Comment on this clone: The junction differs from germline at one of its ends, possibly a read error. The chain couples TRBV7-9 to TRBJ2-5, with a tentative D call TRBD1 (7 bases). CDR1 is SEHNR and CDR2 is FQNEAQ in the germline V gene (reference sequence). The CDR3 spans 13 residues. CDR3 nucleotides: TGTTCCAGCAGCGCATCAGGGGGGGAGACCCAGTACTTC. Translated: CSSSASGGETQYF. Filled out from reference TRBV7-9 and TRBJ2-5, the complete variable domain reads DTGVSQNPRHKITKRGQNVTFRCDPISEHNRLYWYRQTLGQGPEFLTYFQNEAQLEKSRLLSDRFSAERPKGSFSTLEIQRTEQGDSAMYLCSSSASGGETQYFGPGTRLLVL.

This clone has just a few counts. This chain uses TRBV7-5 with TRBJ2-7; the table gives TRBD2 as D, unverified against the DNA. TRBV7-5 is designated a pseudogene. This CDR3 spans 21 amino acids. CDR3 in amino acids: CARSSTKPGLAGGRSRDEQYF. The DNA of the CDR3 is TGTGCCAGAAGCTCAACTAAACCGGGACTAGCGGGAGGGAGATCCAGGGACGAGCAGTACTTC.

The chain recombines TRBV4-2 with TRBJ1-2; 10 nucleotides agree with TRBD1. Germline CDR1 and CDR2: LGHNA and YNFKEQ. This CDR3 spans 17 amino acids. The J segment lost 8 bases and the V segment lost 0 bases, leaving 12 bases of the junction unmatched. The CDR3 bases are TGTGCCAGCAGCCAAGACCAACCGGGACAGGGGAGGTACGGCTACACCTTC. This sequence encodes CASSQDQPGQGRYGYTF.

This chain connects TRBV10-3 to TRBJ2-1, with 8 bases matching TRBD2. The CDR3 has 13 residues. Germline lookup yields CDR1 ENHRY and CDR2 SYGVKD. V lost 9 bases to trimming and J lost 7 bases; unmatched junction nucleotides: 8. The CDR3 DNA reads TGTGCCATTGAGCGGGAGACGGGGAATGAGCAGTTCTTC. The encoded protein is CAIERETGNEQFF.

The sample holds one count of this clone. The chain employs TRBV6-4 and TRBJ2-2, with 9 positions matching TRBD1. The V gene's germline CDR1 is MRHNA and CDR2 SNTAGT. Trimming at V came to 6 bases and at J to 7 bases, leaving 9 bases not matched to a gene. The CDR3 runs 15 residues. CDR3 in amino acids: CASSPGQGGFGELFF. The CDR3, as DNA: TGTGCCAGCAGCCCGGGACAGGGTGGTTTCGGGGAGCTGTTTTTT.

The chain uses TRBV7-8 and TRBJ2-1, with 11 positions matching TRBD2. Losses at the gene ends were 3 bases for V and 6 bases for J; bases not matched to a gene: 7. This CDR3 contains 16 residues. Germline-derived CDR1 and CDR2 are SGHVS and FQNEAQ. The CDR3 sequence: CASSFLLAGEPNEQFF. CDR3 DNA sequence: TGTGCCAGCAGCTTCCTACTAGCGGGGGAACCCAATGAGCAGTTCTTC.

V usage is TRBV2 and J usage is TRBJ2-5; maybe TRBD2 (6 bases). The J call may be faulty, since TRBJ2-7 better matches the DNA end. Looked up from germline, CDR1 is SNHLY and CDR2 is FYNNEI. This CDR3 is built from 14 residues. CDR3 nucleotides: TGTGCCAGCACGGAGGGGACTCCGACCTACGAGCAGTACTTC. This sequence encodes CASTEGTPTYEQYF.

Written as DNA, the CDR3 is TGTGCCAGCAGCTTGGCGGGGATATACGAGCAGTACTTC. This translates into CASSLAGIYEQYF. The V call is TRBV5-5, the J call TRBJ2-7; perhaps TRBD2 as D (5 bases). Germline CDR1 and CDR2: SGHKS and YYEKEE (reference sequence). Trimming left V 0 bases short and J 4 bases short, with 8 bases between. The CDR3 spans 13 residues.

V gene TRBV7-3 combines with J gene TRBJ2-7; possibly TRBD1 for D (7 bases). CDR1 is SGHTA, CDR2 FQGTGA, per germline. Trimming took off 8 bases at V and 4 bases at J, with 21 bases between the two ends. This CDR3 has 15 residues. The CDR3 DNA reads TGTGCCAGCGTCCTCGAGGGGGCAGGGGGGTACGAGCAGTACTTC. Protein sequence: CASVLEGAGGYEQYF.

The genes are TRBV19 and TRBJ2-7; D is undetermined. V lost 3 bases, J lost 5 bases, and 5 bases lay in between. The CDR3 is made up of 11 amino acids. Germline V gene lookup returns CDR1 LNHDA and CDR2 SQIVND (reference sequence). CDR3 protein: CASSIQNEQYF. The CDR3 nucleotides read TGTGCCAGTAGTATCCAGAACGAGCAGTACTTC.

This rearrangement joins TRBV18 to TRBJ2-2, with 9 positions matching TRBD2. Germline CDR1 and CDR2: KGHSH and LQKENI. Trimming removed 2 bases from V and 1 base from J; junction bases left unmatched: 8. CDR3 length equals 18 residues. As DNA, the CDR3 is TGTGCCAGCTCACCATCCCAGTTAGCGGGGGTGAACACCGGGGAGCTGTTTTTT. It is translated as CASSPSQLAGVNTGELFF.

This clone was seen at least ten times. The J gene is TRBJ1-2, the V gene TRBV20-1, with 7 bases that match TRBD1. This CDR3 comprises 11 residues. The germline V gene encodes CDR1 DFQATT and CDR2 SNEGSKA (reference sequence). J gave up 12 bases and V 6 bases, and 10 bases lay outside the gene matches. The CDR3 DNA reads TGCAGTGCGTATCAAGGGGGCAGCCACACCTTC. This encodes CSAYQGGSHTF.

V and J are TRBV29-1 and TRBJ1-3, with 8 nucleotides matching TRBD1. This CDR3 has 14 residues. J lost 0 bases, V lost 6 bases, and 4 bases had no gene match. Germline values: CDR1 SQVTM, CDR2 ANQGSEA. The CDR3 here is CSVAGQGSGNTIYF. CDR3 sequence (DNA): TGCAGCGTAGCCGGACAGGGCTCTGGAAACACCATATATTTT.

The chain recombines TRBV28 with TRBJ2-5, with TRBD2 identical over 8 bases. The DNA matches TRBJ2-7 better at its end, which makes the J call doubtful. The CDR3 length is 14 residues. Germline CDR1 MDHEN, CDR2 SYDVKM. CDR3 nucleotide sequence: TGTGCCAGCACCTATCGGGGGGGCTCCTACGAGCAGTACTTC. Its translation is CASTYRGGSYEQYF.

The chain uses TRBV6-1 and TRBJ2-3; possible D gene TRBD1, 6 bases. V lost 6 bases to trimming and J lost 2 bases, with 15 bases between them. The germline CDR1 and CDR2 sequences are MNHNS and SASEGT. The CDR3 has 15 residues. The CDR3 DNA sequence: TGTGCCAGCAGGAGAACAGGGTCGGTCACAGATACGCAGTATTTT. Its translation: CASRRTGSVTDTQYF.

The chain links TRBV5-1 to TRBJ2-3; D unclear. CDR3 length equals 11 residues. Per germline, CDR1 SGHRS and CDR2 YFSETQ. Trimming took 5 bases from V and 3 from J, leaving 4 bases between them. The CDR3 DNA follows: TGCGCCAGCAGACTTACAGATACGCAGTATTTT. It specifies CASRLTDTQYF.

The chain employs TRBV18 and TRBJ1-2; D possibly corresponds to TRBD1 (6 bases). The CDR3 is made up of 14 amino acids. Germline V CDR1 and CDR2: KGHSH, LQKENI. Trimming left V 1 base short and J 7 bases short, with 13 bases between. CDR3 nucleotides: TGTGCCAGCTCACCACAAGGGGGAACGGGTGGCTACACCTTC. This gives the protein CASSPQGGTGGYTF.

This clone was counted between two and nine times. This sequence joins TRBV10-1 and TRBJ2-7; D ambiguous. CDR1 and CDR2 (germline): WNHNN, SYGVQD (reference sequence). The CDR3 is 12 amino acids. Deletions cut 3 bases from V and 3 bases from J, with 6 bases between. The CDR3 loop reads CASSEGGYEQYF. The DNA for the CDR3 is TGCGCCAGCAGTGAAGGCGGCTACGAGCAGTACTTC.

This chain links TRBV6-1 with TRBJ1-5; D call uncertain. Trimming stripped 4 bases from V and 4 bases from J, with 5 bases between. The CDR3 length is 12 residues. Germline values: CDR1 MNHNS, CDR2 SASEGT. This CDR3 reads CASSAMNQPQHF. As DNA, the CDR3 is TGTGCCAGCAGTGCAATGAATCAGCCCCAGCATTTT.

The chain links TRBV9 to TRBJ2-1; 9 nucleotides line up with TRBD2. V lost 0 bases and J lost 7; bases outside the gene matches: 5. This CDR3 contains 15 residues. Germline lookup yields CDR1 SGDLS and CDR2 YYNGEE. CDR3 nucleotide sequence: TGTGCCAGCAGCGTAGGTTCTAGCGGGACGAATGAGCAGTTCTTC. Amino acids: CASSVGSSGTNEQFF.

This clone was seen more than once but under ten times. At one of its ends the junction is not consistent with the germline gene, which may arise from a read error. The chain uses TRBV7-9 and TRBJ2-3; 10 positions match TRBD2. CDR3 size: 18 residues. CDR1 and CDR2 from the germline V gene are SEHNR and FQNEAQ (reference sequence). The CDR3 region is CSSSPPAQAGGRVDTQYF. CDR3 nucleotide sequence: TGTTCCAGCAGCCCTCCAGCCCAAGCGGGGGGGCGGGTAGATACGCAGTATTTT. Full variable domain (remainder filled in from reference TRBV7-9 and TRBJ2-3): DTGVSQNPRHKITKRGQNVTFRCDPISEHNRLYWYRQTLGQGPEFLTYFQNEAQLEKSRLLSDRFSAERPKGSFSTLEIQRTEQGDSAMYLCSSSPPAQAGGRVDTQYFGPGTRLTVL.